This passage covers 8 T cell receptor beta chains from one sample sequenced in a study of T cells in Graves' hyperthyroidism and ophthalmopathy. Amplification of TCR beta CDR3 regions used RNA as the template. Using the HTBI primer set, a first-round RT-PCR was run on the TCR CDR3. TCRdb independently ran MiXCR on the multiplex PCR reads; one entry per CDR3 protein. Seen here are about 660,000 distinct CDR3 sequences, 45% observed once, and the top ten hold under 8%. The sequencing sample was made of peripheral blood or thyroid tissue (not recorded which). These TCRs come from an adult man with Graves' disease, either hyperthyroidism or ophthalmopathy (not recorded which).

This chain joins TRBV20-1 and TRBJ2-5, with 9 bases matching TRBD2. The CDR3 runs to 15 residues. Germline CDR1 DFQATT, CDR2 SNEGSKA (reference sequence). The ends lost 2 bases at V and 4 bases at J; junction bases unmatched: 8. CDR3 in DNA: TGCAGTGCTAGACTCGCGGGGGGGCATCTAGAGACCCAGTACTTC. It encodes CSARLAGGHLETQYF.

The CDR3 DNA is TGTGCCAGCAGAGAAAACGCGGGAGAAAAACTGTTTTTT. It yields the protein CASRENAGEKLFF. This chain joins TRBV2 and TRBJ1-4; D gene ambiguous. The CDR3 extends over 13 amino acids. Germline V gene lookup returns CDR1 SNHLY and CDR2 FYNNEI. V gave up 6 bases and J gave up 8 bases, with 13 bases separating them.

A word on this clonotype: A much larger clone differs from this one at a single base, so this may be a read error. The chain joins TRBV15 to TRBJ2-5, with TRBD2 matching over 8 bases. The germline CDR1 and CDR2 sequences are LNHNV and YYDKDF (reference sequence). The CDR3 contains 16 residues. Unmatched junction bases numbered 7, after V lost 3 bases and J lost 1 base. In nucleotides, the CDR3 is TGTGCCACCAGCAGCCGAGGACTAGCCAGCCAAGAGACCCAGTACTTC. This encodes CATSSRGLASQETQYF. The whole variable domain, filled in from reference TRBV15 and TRBJ2-5, reads DAMVIQNPRYQVTQFGKPVTLSCSQTLNHNVMYWYQQKSSQAPKLLFHYYDKDFNNEADTPDNFQSRRPNTSFCFLDIRSPGLGDTAMYLCATSSRGLASQETQYFGPGTRLLVL.

This clonotype was detected ten times or more. J is TRBJ1-5 and V is TRBV10-3; possibly TRBD1 for D (6 bases). CDR1 is ENHRY and CDR2 is SYGVKD in the germline V gene. The length of the CDR3 is 14 residues. V gave up 3 bases and J gave up 5 bases, with 11 bases separating them. CDR3 sequence: CAISDTGLYQPQHF. DNA of the CDR3: TGTGCCATCAGTGATACAGGGTTATATCAGCCCCAGCATTTT.

The chain has TRBV4-1 and TRBJ1-2; no definite D call. Germline loops: CDR1 MGHRA, CDR2 YSYEKL. The ends were cut back, 1 base at V and 1 base at J, with 16 bases in the middle. This CDR3 has 17 residues. The CDR3 sequence: CASSQVGNEGVNYGYTF. The CDR3 nucleotides are TGCGCCAGCAGCCAAGTTGGCAACGAGGGAGTTAACTATGGCTACACCTTC.

The chain uses TRBV7-2 and TRBJ1-4, with D perhaps TRBD1 (6 bases). The CDR3 has 14 residues. The germline V gene encodes CDR1 SGHTA and CDR2 FQGNSA. V gave up 1 base and J gave up 8 bases, with 11 bases separating them. CDR3 residues: CASSLVGTGEKLFF. DNA for the CDR3: TGTGCCAGCAGCTTAGTGGGAACAGGGGAAAAACTGTTTTTT.

This chain joins TRBV24-1 and TRBJ1-2; TRBD1 aligns across 9 bases. CDR1 is KGHDR, CDR2 SFDVKD, per germline. With 4 bases clipped from V and 6 bases from J, the junction kept 5 bases outside the gene matches. The length of the CDR3 is 14 residues. The CDR3 sequence: CATSETGQGNGYTF. In DNA form, the CDR3 reads TGTGCCACCAGTGAGACGGGACAGGGTAATGGCTACACCTTC.

The chain recombines TRBV15 with TRBJ1-5; 7 nucleotides match TRBD1. TRBJ1-3 explains the end of the DNA better; the J call may be wrong. Germline CDR1 and CDR2: LNHNV and YYDKDF (reference sequence). The CDR3 contains 15 residues. CDR3 DNA sequence: TGTGCCACCAGCAGAGGGAGGGGGCCTGGAAACACCATATATTTT. Translation: CATSRGRGPGNTIYF.